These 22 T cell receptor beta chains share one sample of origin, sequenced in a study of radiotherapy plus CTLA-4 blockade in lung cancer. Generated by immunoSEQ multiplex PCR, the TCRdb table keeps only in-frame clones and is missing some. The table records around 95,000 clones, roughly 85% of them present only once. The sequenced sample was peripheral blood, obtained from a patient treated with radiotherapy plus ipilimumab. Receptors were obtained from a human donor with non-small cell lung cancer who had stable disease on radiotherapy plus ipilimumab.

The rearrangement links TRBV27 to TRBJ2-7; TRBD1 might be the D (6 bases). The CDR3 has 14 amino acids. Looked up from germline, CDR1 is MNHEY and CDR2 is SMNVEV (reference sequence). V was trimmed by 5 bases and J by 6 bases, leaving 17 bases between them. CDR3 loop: CASSPHRELGEQYF. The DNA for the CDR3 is TGTGCCAGCAGTCCCCACAGGGAGTTGGGCGAGCAGTACTTC.

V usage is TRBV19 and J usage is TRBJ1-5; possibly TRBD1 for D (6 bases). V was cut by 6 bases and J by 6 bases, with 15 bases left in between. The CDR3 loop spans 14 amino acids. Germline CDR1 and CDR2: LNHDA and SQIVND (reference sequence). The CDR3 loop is CASSQRDTSQPQHF. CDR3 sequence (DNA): TGTGCCAGTAGCCAGCGGGACACTTCTCAGCCCCAGCATTTT.

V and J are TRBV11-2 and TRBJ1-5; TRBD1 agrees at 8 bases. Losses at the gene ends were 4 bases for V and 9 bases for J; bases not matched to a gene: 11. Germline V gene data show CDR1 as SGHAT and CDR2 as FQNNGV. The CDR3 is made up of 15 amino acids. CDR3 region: CASSSGQAMGAPQHF. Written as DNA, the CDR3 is TGTGCCAGCAGCTCGGGACAGGCGATGGGTGCGCCCCAGCATTTT.

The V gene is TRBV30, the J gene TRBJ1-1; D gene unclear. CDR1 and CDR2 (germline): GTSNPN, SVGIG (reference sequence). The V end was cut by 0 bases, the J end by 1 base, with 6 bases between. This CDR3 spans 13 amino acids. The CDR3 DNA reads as TGTGCCTGGAGTGTATGGGGGAACACTGAAGCTTTCTTT. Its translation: CAWSVWGNTEAFF.

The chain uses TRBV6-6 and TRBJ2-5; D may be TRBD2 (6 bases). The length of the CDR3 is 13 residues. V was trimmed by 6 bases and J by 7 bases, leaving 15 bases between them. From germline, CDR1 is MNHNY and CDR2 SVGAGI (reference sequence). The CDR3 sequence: CASRGTAAGTQYF. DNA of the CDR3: TGTGCCAGCAGGGGGACTGCCGCCGGGACCCAGTACTTC.

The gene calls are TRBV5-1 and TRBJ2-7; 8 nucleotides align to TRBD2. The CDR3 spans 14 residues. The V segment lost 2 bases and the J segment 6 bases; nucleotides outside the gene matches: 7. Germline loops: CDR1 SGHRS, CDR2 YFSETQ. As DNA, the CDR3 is TGCGCCAGCAGCTTAAGGACTAGCAGTGGCGAGCAGTACTTC. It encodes CASSLRTSSGEQYF.

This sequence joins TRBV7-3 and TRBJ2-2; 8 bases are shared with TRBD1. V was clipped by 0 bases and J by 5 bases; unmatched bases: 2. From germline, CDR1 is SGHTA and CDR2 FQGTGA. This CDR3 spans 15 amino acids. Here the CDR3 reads CASSLTGQATGELFF. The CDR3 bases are TGTGCCAGCAGCTTAACGGGACAGGCAACCGGGGAGCTGTTTTTT.

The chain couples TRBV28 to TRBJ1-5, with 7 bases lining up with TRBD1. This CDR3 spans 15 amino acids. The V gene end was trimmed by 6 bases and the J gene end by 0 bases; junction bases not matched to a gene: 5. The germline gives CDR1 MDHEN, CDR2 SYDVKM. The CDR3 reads CASSPGTASNQPQHF. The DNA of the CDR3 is TGTGCCAGCAGCCCAGGGACAGCTAGCAATCAGCCCCAGCATTTT.

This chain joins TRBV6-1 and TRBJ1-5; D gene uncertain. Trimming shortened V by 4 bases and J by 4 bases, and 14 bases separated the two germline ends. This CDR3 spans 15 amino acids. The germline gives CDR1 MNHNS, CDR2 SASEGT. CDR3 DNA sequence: TGTGCCAGCAGTGTGGGCACTACGGCTAATCAGCCCCAGCATTTT. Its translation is CASSVGTTANQPQHF.

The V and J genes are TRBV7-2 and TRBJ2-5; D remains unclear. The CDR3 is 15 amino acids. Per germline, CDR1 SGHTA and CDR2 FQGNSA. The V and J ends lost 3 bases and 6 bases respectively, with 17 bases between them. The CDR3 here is CASSFRNIGGQTQYF. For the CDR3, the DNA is TGTGCCAGCAGCTTCCGGAACATTGGTGGCCAGACCCAGTACTTC.

The CDR3 protein is CASSLVLAPAGELFF. CDR3 coding DNA: TGCGCCAGCAGCTTGGTTCTAGCTCCCGCCGGGGAGCTGTTTTTT. The chain employs TRBV5-1 and TRBJ2-2; a weak D match, TRBD2 (5 bases). The CDR3 runs to 15 residues. Trimming left V 0 bases short and J 6 bases short, with 12 bases between. In germline, CDR1 is SGHRS, CDR2 YFSETQ.

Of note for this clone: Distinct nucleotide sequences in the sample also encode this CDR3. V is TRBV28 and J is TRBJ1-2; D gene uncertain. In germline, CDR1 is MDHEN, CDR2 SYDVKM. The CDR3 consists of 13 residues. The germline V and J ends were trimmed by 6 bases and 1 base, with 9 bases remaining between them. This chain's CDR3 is CASREGLNYGYTF. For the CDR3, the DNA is TGTGCCAGCAGGGAGGGCCTTAACTATGGCTACACCTTC.

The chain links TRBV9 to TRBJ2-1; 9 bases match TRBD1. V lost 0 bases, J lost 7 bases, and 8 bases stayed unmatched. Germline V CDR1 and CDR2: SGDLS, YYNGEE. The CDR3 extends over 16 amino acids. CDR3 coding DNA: TGTGCCAGCAGCGTAGGGGGACAGGGAGGAAAGAATGAGCAGTTCTTC. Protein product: CASSVGGQGGKNEQFF.

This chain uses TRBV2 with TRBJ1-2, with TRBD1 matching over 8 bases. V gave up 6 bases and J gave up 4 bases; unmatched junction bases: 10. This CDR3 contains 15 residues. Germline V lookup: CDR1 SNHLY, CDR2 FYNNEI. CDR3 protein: CASSGQGALGYGYTF. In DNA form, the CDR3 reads TGTGCCAGCAGCGGACAGGGAGCTCTGGGCTATGGCTACACCTTC.

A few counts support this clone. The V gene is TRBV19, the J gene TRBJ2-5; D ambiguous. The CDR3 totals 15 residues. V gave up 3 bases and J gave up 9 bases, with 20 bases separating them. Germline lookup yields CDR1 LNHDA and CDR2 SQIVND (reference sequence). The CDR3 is CASSMSHEPVMSQYF. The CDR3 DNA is TGTGCCAGTAGTATGTCCCATGAGCCAGTCATGTCCCAGTACTTC.

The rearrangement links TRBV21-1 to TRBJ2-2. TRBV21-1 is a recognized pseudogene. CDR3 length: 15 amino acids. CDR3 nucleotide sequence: TGTGCCAGCTCGGGCCGGGCAGCGAACACCGGGGAGCTGTTTTTT. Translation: CASSGRAANTGELFF.

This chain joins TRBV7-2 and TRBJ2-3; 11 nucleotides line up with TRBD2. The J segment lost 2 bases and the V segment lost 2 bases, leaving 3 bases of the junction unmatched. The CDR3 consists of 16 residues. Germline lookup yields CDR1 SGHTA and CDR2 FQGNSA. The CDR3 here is CASSLSSGGTTDTQYF. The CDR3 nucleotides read TGTGCCAGCAGCTTATCTAGCGGGGGGACCACAGATACGCAGTATTTT.

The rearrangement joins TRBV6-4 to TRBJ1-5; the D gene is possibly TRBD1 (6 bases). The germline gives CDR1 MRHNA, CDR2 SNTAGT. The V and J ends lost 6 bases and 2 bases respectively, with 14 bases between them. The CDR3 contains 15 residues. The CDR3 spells CASSPEAGGNQPQHF. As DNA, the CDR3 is TGTGCCAGCAGCCCCGAGGCAGGGGGCAATCAGCCCCAGCATTTT.

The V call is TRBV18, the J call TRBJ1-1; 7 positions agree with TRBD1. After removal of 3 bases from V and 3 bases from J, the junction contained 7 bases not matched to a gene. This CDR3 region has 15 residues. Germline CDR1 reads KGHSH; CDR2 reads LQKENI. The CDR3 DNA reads TGTGCCAGCTCACCTGGGACAGCACCTGACACTGAAGCTTTCTTT. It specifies CASSPGTAPDTEAFF.

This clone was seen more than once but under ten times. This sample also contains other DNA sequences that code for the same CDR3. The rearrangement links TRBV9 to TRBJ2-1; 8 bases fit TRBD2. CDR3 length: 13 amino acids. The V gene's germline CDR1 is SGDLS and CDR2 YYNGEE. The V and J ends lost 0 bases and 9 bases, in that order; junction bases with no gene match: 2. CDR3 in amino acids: CASSVVAGSEQFF. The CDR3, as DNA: TGTGCCAGCAGCGTAGTAGCGGGGAGTGAGCAGTTCTTC. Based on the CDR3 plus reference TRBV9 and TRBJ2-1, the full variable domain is DSGVTQTPKHLITATGQRVTLRCSPRSGDLSVYWYQQSLDQGLQFLIQYYNGEERAKGNILERFSAQQFPDLHSELNLSSLELGDSALYFCASSVVAGSEQFFGPGTRLTVL.

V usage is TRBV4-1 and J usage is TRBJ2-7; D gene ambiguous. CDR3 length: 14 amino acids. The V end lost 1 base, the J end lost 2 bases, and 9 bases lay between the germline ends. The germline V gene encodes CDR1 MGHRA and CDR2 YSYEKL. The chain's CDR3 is CASSQVNGAYEQYF. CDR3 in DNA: TGCGCCAGCAGCCAAGTAAACGGAGCCTACGAGCAGTACTTC.

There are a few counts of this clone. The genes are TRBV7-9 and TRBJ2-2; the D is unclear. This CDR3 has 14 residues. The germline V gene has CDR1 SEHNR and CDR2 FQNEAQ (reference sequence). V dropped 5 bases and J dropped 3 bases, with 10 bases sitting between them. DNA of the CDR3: TGTGCCAGCAGCCAAGTGGTGTACACCGGGGAGCTGTTTTTT. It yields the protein CASSQVVYTGELFF.